This T cell receptor beta chain was obtained from a study of blood T cell repertoires in COVID-19. Overall study context: The United States, Italy and Spain provided the acute and convalescent COVID-19 samples. T cells, B-cell-depleted T cells, or PBMCs supplied cDNA or gDNA.

In the original workflow: Amplifying reference gene primers gave estimates of nucleated cell counts. TCRdb's copy holds only in-frame clones and misses some; the assay was immunoSEQ multiplex PCR. That table supplies the V and J calls and clone size; D and trimming were determined from the DNA. The repertoire holds roughly 50,000 clones, around 84% seen once, with about 3% in the top ten. Enrollment of patients from Seattle took place during active infection, with longitudinal follow-up. This CDR3 contains 17 residues. CDR1 and CDR2 (germline): LGHNA, YNFKEQ. V lost 3 bases, J lost 4 bases, and 19 bases lay in between.

The chain couples TRBV4-2 to TRBJ2-1, with a tentative D call TRBD2 (6 bases). What was sequenced was peripheral blood. The source of this sequence is a woman of 80 years or more with COVID-19, enrolled during active disease. The CDR3 region is CASSHRLRDSNYNEQFF. The CDR3 DNA reads as TGTGCCAGCAGCCATCGTCTCCGGGACTCCAATTACAATGAGCAGTTCTTC.